This T cell receptor (beta chain) originates from a study of blood T cells in healthy people across ages. Study-level points and caveats: Age brought a roughly linear fall in TCR beta diversity measured per million T cells. TCR beta diversity tracked closely with naive T cell percentage.

PCR was performed a second time for roughly 7 to 12 cycles using a sample-barcoded 5' primer and a J-beta primer mix. TCRdb processed the 5' RACE reads anew with MiXCR; each CDR3 protein has one entry. The table shows around 1,000,000 distinct CDR3 sequences, with about 25% occurring only once. Each sample used at least 6 million PBMCs. The total RNA that was extracted per sample amounted to at least 5.5 micrograms. This CDR3 is built from 16 residues. V shed 1 base and J shed 2 bases, with 9 bases lying between them. Per germline, CDR1 LGHNA and CDR2 YSLEER. Details on this clonotype: The antigen remains undetermined.

This same sample was also part of a study on T cells of mothers and their children.

This rearrangement joins TRBV4-3 to TRBJ2-6, with D possibly matching TRBD1 (5 bases). The sample comprised blood. This clonotype originated in a girl between 2 and 10 years old in good health. The CDR3 here is CASSQVGAAGANVLTF. CDR3 nucleotide sequence: TGCGCCAGCAGCCAAGTTGGGGCGGCTGGGGCCAACGTCCTGACTTTC.